The 19 T cell receptor beta chains listed next were all sequenced from one sample in a study of spatial heterogeneity in lung cancer. TCRdb fed the 5' RACE reads into MiXCR, producing one record per CDR3 protein. The sample lists approximately 44,000 distinct CDR3 sequences, 12% occurring once. Time point noted: sample taken at primary tumor resection. Extraction of whole RNA from tumor, nontumor lung or frozen PBMC preceded unsorted sequencing. Sequences were derived from PBMCs, sampled at surgery. The receptors derive from a female donor with early-stage non-small cell lung cancer.

V and J are TRBV6-2 or TRBV6-3 and TRBJ2-1, with unresolved D. The CDR3 totals 12 residues. From germline, CDR1 is MNHEY and CDR2 SVGEGT. V was clipped by 6 bases and J by 6 bases, with 9 bases between them. The CDR3 DNA reads as TGTGCCAGCAGCCATGGGCCCAATGAGCAGTTCTTC. Translation gives CASSHGPNEQFF.

This chain connects TRBV7-2 to TRBJ1-5; no clear D gene. Germline V gives CDR1 SGHTA, CDR2 FQGNSA. The CDR3 is 15 amino acids. The ends were cut back, 1 base at V and 1 base at J, with 8 bases in the middle. The CDR3 region is CASSLGSGSNQPQHF. The DNA for the CDR3 is TGTGCCAGCAGCTTAGGCAGCGGGAGCAATCAGCCCCAGCATTTT.

This clonotype was seen at least ten times. V is TRBV14 and J is TRBJ2-1; D might be TRBD2 (5 bases). CDR1 is SGHDN and CDR2 is FVKESK in the germline V gene. This CDR3 comprises 15 residues. The germline V and J ends were trimmed by 2 bases and 7 bases, with 15 bases remaining between them. CDR3 bases: TGTGCCAGCAGCCAACGGAGAGCGGCCAGAAATGAGCAGTTCTTC. Translated, it gives CASSQRRAARNEQFF. Drawing the rest from reference TRBV14 and TRBJ2-1, the complete variable domain is EAGVTQFPSHSVIEKGQTVTLRCDPISGHDNLYWYRRVMGKEIKFLLHFVKESKQDESGMPNNRFLAERTGGTYSTLKVQPAELEDSGVYFCASSQRRAARNEQFFGPGTRLTVL.

This chain uses TRBV5-4 with TRBJ1-1; D might be TRBD1 (6 bases). There are 15 residues in the CDR3. The V and J ends lost 0 bases and 6 bases respectively, with 15 bases between them. Germline-derived CDR1 and CDR2 are SGHNT and YYREEE (reference sequence). The CDR3 protein is CASSLGGGDRAEAFF. The CDR3 DNA reads TGTGCCAGCAGCTTGGGAGGGGGAGACAGAGCTGAAGCTTTCTTT.

This clonotype has only a few counts. The CDR3 DNA sequence: TGCAGCGTTGAACGGCGGGGCAGTGGGTTGACCTATGGCTACACCTTC. It codes for CSVERRGSGLTYGYTF. The V call is TRBV29-1, the J call TRBJ1-2, with D perhaps matching TRBD1 (5 bases). CDR1 is SQVTM, CDR2 ANQGSEA, per germline. V lost 2 bases, J lost 4 bases, and 20 bases lay in between. This CDR3 region has 16 residues.

The J gene is TRBJ1-2, the V gene TRBV27, with TRBD1 as a possible D gene (5 bases). This CDR3 spans 13 amino acids. V was clipped by 3 bases and J by 5 bases, with 10 bases between them. Germline V gene lookup returns CDR1 MNHEY and CDR2 SMNVEV (reference sequence). The CDR3 loop is CASSLGVSYGYTF. The CDR3 DNA follows: TGTGCCAGCAGTTTGGGGGTATCGTATGGCTACACCTTC.

This clonotype was counted ten times or more. The J gene is TRBJ2-2, the V gene TRBV2; no firm D call. V dropped 7 bases and J dropped 0 bases, with 15 bases sitting between them. The V gene's germline CDR1 is SNHLY and CDR2 FYNNEI. CDR3 length equals 16 residues. CDR3 sequence reads: CASTLRAATNTGELFF. The CDR3 nucleotides read TGTGCCAGCACCTTAAGGGCAGCAACGAACACCGGGGAGCTGTTTTTT.

The chain employs TRBV28 and TRBJ1-4; D is uncertain. V dropped 2 bases and J dropped 4 bases, with 8 bases sitting between them. Germline V gene sequence: CDR1 MDHEN, CDR2 SYDVKM. The CDR3 extends over 14 amino acids. Written as DNA, the CDR3 is TGTGCCAGCAGTTTAACCCAGATTAATGAAAAACTGTTTTTT. It encodes CASSLTQINEKLFF.

This clonotype was counted many times. This chain links TRBV6-5 with TRBJ2-7; TRBD2 is a possible D gene (6 bases). Germline V gene data show CDR1 as MNHEY and CDR2 as SVGAGI. The CDR3 contains 17 residues. Between the trimmed V and J ends, which lost 7 bases and 6 bases, there was a span of 28 bases. For the CDR3, the DNA is TGTGCCAGCACCCAAGCGGGTACAGGACGTACGGGTTCCGAGCAGTACTTC. It translates to CASTQAGTGRTGSEQYF.

In this sample, this clonotype turned up many times. The chain joins TRBV6-2 or TRBV6-3 to TRBJ2-7, with D maybe TRBD1 (6 bases). Trimming took off 7 bases at V and 3 bases at J, with 10 bases between the two ends. CDR1 MNHEY and CDR2 SVGEGT come from the germline V gene. The CDR3 is 12 residues long. CDR3 nucleotide sequence: TGTGCCAGCATGACGGACAGCTACGAGCAGTACTTC. It yields the protein CASMTDSYEQYF.

The gene calls are TRBV3-1 and TRBJ1-1; 7 bases align to TRBD1. The V segment lost 0 bases and the J segment 5 bases; nucleotides outside the gene matches: 12. This CDR3 contains 17 residues. Germline CDR1 LGHDT, CDR2 YNNKEL (reference sequence). The CDR3 region has the DNA TGTGCCAGCAGCCAAGAAACAGGGGCTAGACGGTTTACTGAAGCTTTCTTT. Protein sequence: CASSQETGARRFTEAFF.

This clonotype was found a few times. The chain combines TRBV7-9 with TRBJ1-1; TRBD1 might be the D (6 bases). The CDR3 is made up of 15 amino acids. With 1 base removed from V and 2 bases from J, the gap between germline ends came to 11 bases. From germline, CDR1 is SEHNR and CDR2 FQNEAQ (reference sequence). The CDR3: CASSLDGQPNTEAFF. For the CDR3, the DNA is TGTGCCAGCAGCTTAGATGGACAGCCAAACACTGAAGCTTTCTTT.

The genes are TRBV10-3 and TRBJ2-1; D is possibly TRBD1 or TRBD2 (5 bases each). In germline, CDR1 is ENHRY, CDR2 SYGVKD. Deletions cut 4 bases from V and 5 bases from J, with 9 bases between. The CDR3 totals 13 residues. In nucleotides, the CDR3 is TGTGCCATCAGTGCCGGGGCCGACAATGAGCAGTTCTTC. The encoded protein is CAISAGADNEQFF.

J is TRBJ2-6 and V is TRBV7-6, with 7 bases matching TRBD2. Germline CDR1 is SGHVS and CDR2 is FNYEAQ. The trim removed 1 base at V and 4 bases at J, leaving 4 bases unmatched. There are 16 residues in the CDR3. This CDR3 is CASSLGGGFGANVLTF. In DNA, the CDR3 is TGTGCCAGCAGCTTAGGGGGGGGGTTCGGGGCCAACGTCCTGACTTTC.

The table lists this clonotype with many counts. The chain combines TRBV2 with TRBJ2-7; D call uncertain. In germline, CDR1 is SNHLY, CDR2 FYNNEI. V lost 3 bases, J lost 2 bases, and 5 bases lay in between. CDR3 length: 12 residues. The CDR3 loop reads CASSDPPYEQYF. CDR3 DNA sequence: TGTGCCAGCAGTGACCCCCCCTACGAGCAGTACTTC.

In its sample, this clonotype was seen a few times. This rearrangement joins TRBV20-1 to TRBJ1-2; 8 positions agree with TRBD1. The J segment lost 6 bases and the V segment lost 5 bases, leaving 11 bases of the junction unmatched. The CDR3 has 14 amino acids. Germline loops: CDR1 DFQATT, CDR2 SNEGSKA (reference sequence). CDR3 sequence: CSAENRGGKHGYTF. The DNA for the CDR3 is TGCAGTGCTGAGAACAGGGGGGGCAAACATGGCTACACCTTC.

This clonotype has at least ten counts. The chain is built from TRBV5-5 and TRBJ2-7; 7 nucleotides line up with TRBD1. CDR1 is SGHKS, CDR2 YYEKEE, per germline (reference sequence). After removal of 4 bases from V and 2 bases from J, the junction contained 3 bases not matched to a gene. This CDR3 is built from 13 residues. Here the CDR3 DNA reads TGTGCCAGCAGCGAGACAGGGACCTACGAGCAGTACTTC. This translates into CASSETGTYEQYF. The full variable domain, with the rest looked up from reference TRBV5-5 and TRBJ2-7, is DAGVTQSPTHLIKTRGQQVTLRCSPISGHKSVSWYQQVLGQGPQFIFQYYEKEERGRGNFPDRFSARQFPNYSSELNVNALLLGDSALYLCASSETGTYEQYFGPGTRLTVT.

The chain combines TRBV18 with TRBJ1-3; D is ambiguous. CDR1 is KGHSH and CDR2 is LQKENI in the germline V gene. V was trimmed by 4 bases and J by 3 bases, leaving 13 bases between them. The CDR3 is 15 amino acids. The CDR3 DNA is TGTGCCAGCTCACAATCCACGGGGTTTGGAAACACCATATATTTT. It codes for CASSQSTGFGNTIYF.

The table lists this clonotype with a few counts. The rearrangement joins TRBV20-1 to TRBJ1-1, with D maybe TRBD1 (5 bases). Per germline, CDR1 DFQATT and CDR2 SNEGSKA (reference sequence). CDR3 length equals 13 residues. Trimming left V 6 bases short and J 5 bases short, with 16 bases between. CDR3 nucleotide sequence: TGCAGTGCCGACTGGGGGTTAGGAACTGAAGCTTTCTTT. Translating it yields CSADWGLGTEAFF.